One and the same sample provided the 13 T cell receptor beta chains below, sequenced in a study of human T cells and chemical hapten exposure. Time point defined: patch test 1, 2 weeks after DPC sensitization. As for treatment: therapeutic diphenylcyclopropenone sensitization with weekly scalp DPC. Each CDR3 protein gets one entry after TCRdb re-called the RACE reads with MiXCR. Seen here are some 110,000 distinct CDR3 sequences, roughly an eighth observed once, and the top ten hold about 1.4%. The sequences come from whole blood, collected in connection with sensitization to the hapten diphenylcyclopropenone (DPC). Every receptor here comes from a woman between 45 and 60 years old with alopecia areata. Some clones in this sample may be carry-over from other donors' samples.

This clonotype came up a few times. V and J are TRBV6-2 or TRBV6-3 and TRBJ1-2; no clear D. CDR3 length: 14 amino acids. Germline V gene lookup returns CDR1 MNHEY and CDR2 SVGEGT. The ends were cut back, 6 bases at V and 4 bases at J, with 15 bases in the middle. The CDR3 nucleotides read TGTGCCAGCAGGACCACGACGGGATTCTATGGCTACACCTTC. It encodes CASRTTTGFYGYTF.

This clonotype was counted between two and nine times. V and J are TRBV2 and TRBJ2-1; 10 nucleotides match TRBD2. J lost 10 bases, V lost 7 bases, and 10 bases had no gene match. The CDR3 has 14 amino acids. Germline values: CDR1 SNHLY, CDR2 FYNNEI. The DNA of the CDR3 is TGTGCCAGCACTCATCCGGGACTAGCGCGCGAGCAGTTCTTC. Residues: CASTHPGLAREQFF.

Comments on this clonotype: It may be a read error: a sequence one base away is much more abundant. The genes are TRBV28 and TRBJ1-3; no firm D call. The CDR3 length is 11 residues. The germline V gene has CDR1 MDHEN and CDR2 SYDVKM. V was cut by 5 bases and J by 4 bases, with 3 bases left in between. CDR3 DNA sequence: TGTGCCAGCAGTAACGGAAACACCATATATTTT. As protein: CASSNGNTIYF.

This clonotype has just a few counts. The genes are TRBV11-2 and TRBJ2-3; 11 bases map to TRBD2. The CDR3 runs to 17 residues. V shed 5 bases, J shed 0 bases, and the junction held 7 bases outside the gene matches. Germline V gene lookup returns CDR1 SGHAT and CDR2 FQNNGV. The CDR3 coding sequence is TGTGCCAGCAGCCCGGGACTAGCGGTCAGAAGCACAGATACGCAGTATTTT. This sequence encodes CASSPGLAVRSTDTQYF.

This chain's CDR3 is CASSYTPDRGWDYGYTF. The CDR3 nucleotides read TGTGCCAGCAGTTACACCCCGGACAGGGGATGGGACTATGGCTACACCTTC. The J gene is TRBJ1-2, the V gene TRBV6-2 or TRBV6-3; TRBD1 matches at 9 bases. Germline V lookup: CDR1 MNHEY, CDR2 SVGEGT. The V and J ends lost 2 bases and 3 bases, in that order; junction bases with no gene match: 10. CDR3 length: 17 amino acids.

J is TRBJ1-1 and V is TRBV2; a weak D match, TRBD1 (6 bases). Germline V CDR1 and CDR2: SNHLY, FYNNEI. Deletions cut 7 bases from V and 5 bases from J, with 17 bases between. This CDR3 contains 14 residues. The CDR3, as DNA: TGTGCCAGCAACGAACGGGGGGCAAGGACTGAAGCTTTCTTT. Encoded protein: CASNERGARTEAFF.

The rearrangement joins TRBV27 to TRBJ2-3, with 9 nucleotides matching TRBD2. Germline trimming cut 6 bases from V and 6 bases from J; bases unmatched to any gene: 13. This CDR3 contains 16 residues. Germline assignment: CDR1 MNHEY and CDR2 SMNVEV (reference sequence). The CDR3 loop reads CASRDVGSGGLDTQYF. DNA of the CDR3: TGTGCCAGCAGGGACGTGGGTAGCGGGGGCCTGGATACGCAGTATTTT.

This clonotype came up many times. The CDR3 spells CASSPPGVAEAFF. CDR3 sequence (DNA): TGTGCCAGCAGTCCACCCGGTGTCGCTGAAGCTTTCTTT. J is TRBJ1-1 and V is TRBV27, with D uncertain. Trimming stripped 5 bases from V and 6 bases from J, with 13 bases between. The CDR3 consists of 13 residues. Germline assignment: CDR1 MNHEY and CDR2 SMNVEV (reference sequence).

This clonotype was detected ten times or more. This chain links TRBV28 with TRBJ2-7; D is unresolved. Germline V CDR1 and CDR2: MDHEN, SYDVKM. This CDR3 comprises 13 residues. The V end lost 2 bases, the J end lost 5 bases, and 10 bases lay between the germline ends. The CDR3 here is CASSLSGPNEQYF. The CDR3 DNA reads as TGTGCCAGCAGTTTAAGTGGTCCAAACGAGCAGTACTTC.

The CDR3 nucleotides are TGTGCCAGCAGCTTCCCTTTAGCATCGTGGGACAGGGGGACTGAGACCCAGTACTTC. Translating gives CASSFPLASWDRGTETQYF. This chain connects TRBV7-9 to TRBJ2-5; TRBD1 agrees at 11 bases. CDR1 and CDR2 from the germline V gene are SEHNR and FQNEAQ (reference sequence). With V trimmed by 3 bases and J by 5 bases, 17 bases remained unmatched. The CDR3 runs 19 residues.

This clonotype appeared many times. This chain joins TRBV29-1 and TRBJ2-3; 8 bases map to TRBD2. The CDR3 totals 13 residues. V lost 8 bases and J lost 5; bases outside the gene matches: 9. Germline V gene lookup returns CDR1 SQVTM and CDR2 ANQGSEA. The CDR3: CSSRGTRKDTQYF. CDR3 DNA sequence: TGCAGCTCAAGAGGGACTAGAAAAGATACGCAGTATTTT.

V is TRBV21-1 and J is TRBJ1-1; the table calls TRBD1, which could not be checked here. TRBV21-1 is termed a pseudogene. There are 14 residues in the CDR3. In DNA form, the CDR3 reads TGTGCCAGCTTGCACCGCCCCAGGGGCACTGAAGCTTTCTTT. It is translated as CASLHRPRGTEAFF.

This clonotype has a handful of counts. The V gene is TRBV19, the J gene TRBJ2-5; 11 bases fit TRBD2. CDR1 and CDR2 from the germline V gene are LNHDA and SQIVND (reference sequence). Trimming at V came to 5 bases and at J to 0 bases, leaving 8 bases not matched to a gene. This CDR3 spans 17 amino acids. CDR3 nucleotides: TGTGCCAGTAGTTCTTCGACTAGCGGGATCTACCAAGAGACCCAGTACTTC. It codes for CASSSSTSGIYQETQYF.